Below, 28 T cell receptor beta chains from the same sample are listed, as sequenced in a study of T cells after yellow fever vaccination. TCRdb re-analysed the 5' RACE reads in MiXCR, keeping a single row per CDR3 protein. The table shows around 140,000 distinct CDR3 sequences, with about 7.7% occurring only once. The starting material was CD4+ T cells sorted from PBMCs, obtained 5 days after the yellow fever booster vaccination. The origin of the receptors is a man aged 25 to 40 who received the YFV17D yellow fever vaccine.

This clonotype has at least ten counts. This rearrangement joins TRBV20-1 to TRBJ2-1; the match to TRBD1 covers 10 bases. The germline V gene encodes CDR1 DFQATT and CDR2 SNEGSKA (reference sequence). The CDR3 extends over 17 amino acids. After removal of 4 bases from V and 10 bases from J, the junction contained 19 bases not matched to a gene. CDR3 sequence reads: CSAKPRAGQGMWGEQFF. The CDR3 nucleotides read TGCAGTGCTAAACCCAGGGCGGGACAGGGGATGTGGGGGGAGCAGTTCTTC.

A remark on this clonotype: A much larger clone sits a single nucleotide away, making a read error possible. CDR3 coding DNA: TGTGCCAGCAGCACCCGACAGGGGGGCGATACGCAGTATTTT. This gives the protein CASSTRQGGDTQYF. V is TRBV7-2 and J is TRBJ2-3; 9 nucleotides line up with TRBD1. CDR3 length: 14 amino acids. Trimming took 5 bases from V and 6 from J; bases not matched to a gene: 6. In germline, CDR1 is SGHTA, CDR2 FQGNSA.

In its sample, this clonotype was seen many times. The chain has TRBV5-6 and TRBJ2-1; D ambiguous. The CDR3 is 12 residues long. V lost 4 bases and J 15 bases, leaving 17 bases between the germline ends. CDR1 and CDR2 from the germline V gene are SGHDT and YYEEEE. CDR3 residues: CASSTDVGSRFF. CDR3 in DNA: TGTGCCAGCAGCACGGATGTCGGCTCTCGGTTCTTC.

This clonotype was detected ten times or more. The chain recombines TRBV11-2 with TRBJ2-2, with D possibly being TRBD2 (6 bases). Germline assignment: CDR1 SGHAT and CDR2 FQNNGV. Trimming left V 5 bases short and J 5 bases short, with 9 bases between. The CDR3 runs 13 residues. The CDR3 here is CASSQRGTGELFF. The DNA of the CDR3 is TGTGCCAGCAGCCAACGGGGGACCGGGGAGCTGTTTTTT.

The chain uses TRBV7-2 and TRBJ2-4; D could derive from TRBD1 or TRBD2 (5 bases each). The V gene lost 6 bases and the J gene lost 6 bases, with 15 bases spanning the gap. The germline V gene has CDR1 SGHTA and CDR2 FQGNSA. This CDR3 is 14 amino acids long. The CDR3 sequence: CASRHPSGTNIQYF. For the CDR3, the DNA is TGTGCCAGCAGACATCCTAGTGGGACAAACATTCAGTACTTC. The complete variable domain, with remaining parts taken from reference TRBV7-2 and TRBJ2-4, reads GAGVSQSPSNKVTEKGKDVELRCDPISGHTALYWYRQSLGQGLEFLIYFQGNSAPDKSGLPSDRFSAERTGGSVSTLTIQRTQQEDSAVYLCASRHPSGTNIQYFGAGTRLSVL.

This clonotype was picked up many times. The gene calls are TRBV29-1 and TRBJ2-1; D is perhaps TRBD2 (6 bases). The CDR3 length is 14 residues. The germline CDR1 and CDR2 sequences are SQVTM and ANQGSEA. The V end was cut by 5 bases, the J end by 9 bases, with 20 bases between. CDR3 residues: CSVLNQRAGGEQFF. DNA for the CDR3: TGCAGCGTTCTAAATCAACGAGCGGGCGGTGAGCAGTTCTTC.

This clonotype was counted many times. This sequence joins TRBV7-2 and TRBJ2-6; either TRBD1 or TRBD2 may supply D (5 bases each). The V end was cut by 1 base, the J end by 15 bases, with 19 bases between. The CDR3 runs 15 residues. Germline V gene data show CDR1 as SGHTA and CDR2 as FQGNSA. The CDR3 protein is CASSLDSGTTTGLTF. The CDR3 coding sequence is TGTGCCAGCAGCTTAGATTCGGGGACCACAACGGGCCTGACTTTC.

This clonotype was found many times. V and J are TRBV15 and TRBJ2-2; TRBD2 matches at 8 bases. Unmatched junction bases numbered 2, after V lost 1 base and J lost 4 bases. The CDR3 is made up of 15 amino acids. The V gene's germline CDR1 is LNHNV and CDR2 YYDKDF (reference sequence). CDR3 sequence reads: CATSRAGGRTGELFF. The CDR3 nucleotides are TGTGCCACCAGCAGAGCGGGAGGGCGCACCGGGGAGCTGTTTTTT. The variable domain in full, with the rest retrieved from reference TRBV15 and TRBJ2-2, is DAMVIQNPRYQVTQFGKPVTLSCSQTLNHNVMYWYQQKSSQAPKLLFHYYDKDFNNEADTPDNFQSRRPNTSFCFLDIRSPGLGDTAMYLCATSRAGGRTGELFFGEGSRLTVL.

This sequence joins TRBV4-3 and TRBJ2-1; 12 bases are shared with TRBD2. Germline V lookup: CDR1 LGHNA, CDR2 YSLEER. The CDR3 is 16 amino acids. The V gene end was trimmed by 2 bases and the J gene end by 7 bases; junction bases not matched to a gene: 6. The CDR3 reads CASSQRTSGNKNEQFF. CDR3 nucleotides: TGCGCCAGCAGCCAAAGGACTAGCGGGAATAAGAATGAGCAGTTCTTC.

This clonotype was counted many times. The V and J genes are TRBV5-1 and TRBJ2-3; 12 bases match TRBD2. This CDR3 is 18 amino acids long. V shed 1 base, J shed 2 bases, and the junction held 8 bases outside the gene matches. Germline V CDR1 and CDR2: SGHRS, YFSETQ. CDR3 in DNA: TGCGCCAGCAGCTTGCTCGCTAGCGGGAGGGCCTTCACAGATACGCAGTATTTT. Protein product: CASSLLASGRAFTDTQYF.

This clonotype was seen ten or more times. The genes are TRBV7-2 and TRBJ2-5, with D uncertain. Trimming removed 6 bases from V and 7 bases from J, with 9 bases in between. The CDR3 contains 11 residues. CDR1 is SGHTA and CDR2 is FQGNSA in the germline V gene. The CDR3 region has the DNA TGTGCCAGCAGTTTCCGTGGGACCCAGTACTTC. Protein: CASSFRGTQYF.

This clonotype was seen ten or more times. The V gene is TRBV20-1, the J gene TRBJ1-2; the D is unclear. Germline V gene sequence: CDR1 DFQATT, CDR2 SNEGSKA (reference sequence). The CDR3 extends over 11 amino acids. Trimming shortened V by 5 bases and J by 10 bases, and 14 bases separated the two germline ends. CDR3 coding DNA: TGCAGTGCTTCGGATCGCTGGGACTACACCTTC. Translating it yields CSASDRWDYTF.

This clonotype was observed at least ten times. V is TRBV20-1 and J is TRBJ2-5, with D perhaps being TRBD1 or TRBD2 (6 bases each). Trimming stripped 7 bases from V and 2 bases from J, with 17 bases between. The length of the CDR3 is 14 residues. Germline V gene data show CDR1 as DFQATT and CDR2 as SNEGSKA (reference sequence). The CDR3 DNA sequence: TGCAGTGTAGGGGGGCCACCCCTACAAGAGACCCAGTACTTC. Translation: CSVGGPPLQETQYF.

This chain joins TRBV19 and TRBJ2-3; D perhaps matches TRBD1 (6 bases). This CDR3 comprises 15 residues. Trimming left V 4 bases short and J 3 bases short, with 14 bases between. Germline CDR1 and CDR2: LNHDA and SQIVND (reference sequence). The CDR3 protein is CASSSPRQVTDTQYF. CDR3 sequence (DNA): TGTGCCAGTAGTAGCCCCCGACAGGTTACAGATACGCAGTATTTT.

This clonotype has ten or more counts. This sequence joins TRBV6-1 and TRBJ2-4; 7 bases are a match to TRBD2. Per germline, CDR1 MNHNS and CDR2 SASEGT. J lost 7 bases, V lost 6 bases, and 12 bases had no gene match. The CDR3 runs to 15 residues. The CDR3 DNA reads TGTGCCAGCAGCGACCGCACTAGCGATAGTAACATTCAGTACTTC. Translating gives CASSDRTSDSNIQYF.

Many counts were recorded for this clonotype. The chain has TRBV4-3 and TRBJ1-3, with D possibly TRBD1 on 6 matching bases. The CDR3 runs to 17 residues. The V end was cut by 0 bases, the J end by 2 bases, with 14 bases between. The germline CDR1 and CDR2 sequences are LGHNA and YSLEER. This CDR3 reads CASSQDLGGGPGNTIYF. The CDR3 region has the DNA TGCGCCAGCAGCCAAGACCTGGGGGGGGGCCCTGGAAACACCATATATTTT.

The gene calls are TRBV20-1 and TRBJ2-1; 10 nucleotides line up with TRBD2. CDR1 DFQATT and CDR2 SNEGSKA come from the germline V gene (reference sequence). The V and J ends lost 2 bases and 1 base, in that order; junction bases with no gene match: 8. The CDR3 is 17 amino acids. The CDR3 sequence: CSARSASGRGSYNEQFF. CDR3 in DNA: TGCAGTGCTAGATCGGCTAGCGGGAGAGGGTCCTACAATGAGCAGTTCTTC.

At least ten counts were recorded for this clonotype. V and J are TRBV7-2 and TRBJ2-5; no definite D call. V was pared by 7 bases and J by 4 bases, with 13 bases between. Germline CDR1 and CDR2: SGHTA and FQGNSA. The CDR3 spans 13 residues. The CDR3 sequence: CASTLGATETQYF. The CDR3 DNA follows: TGTGCCAGCACCCTTGGAGCGACAGAGACCCAGTACTTC.

The sample holds many counts of this clonotype. The V gene is TRBV20-1, the J gene TRBJ2-3; 9 bases match TRBD2. This CDR3 spans 16 amino acids. Germline V lookup: CDR1 DFQATT, CDR2 SNEGSKA (reference sequence). The V and J ends lost 2 bases and 0 bases, in that order; junction bases with no gene match: 6. The CDR3 spells CSARPRLAASTDTQYF. The CDR3, as DNA: TGCAGTGCTAGACCAAGACTAGCGGCTAGCACAGATACGCAGTATTTT.

This clonotype has just a few counts. The CDR3 loop is CAKDYHTDTQYF. The CDR3 DNA is TGTGCCAAGGACTACCACACAGATACGCAGTATTTT. J is TRBJ2-3 and V is TRBV12-3 or TRBV12-4; weak D call: TRBD2 (6 bases). Deletions cut 10 bases from V and 2 bases from J, with 10 bases between. CDR3 size: 12 residues.

This clonotype has ten or more counts. This chain uses TRBV27 with TRBJ2-7; a possible D gene is TRBD2 (5 bases). Looked up from germline, CDR1 is MNHEY and CDR2 is SMNVEV (reference sequence). V was clipped by 4 bases and J by 3 bases, with 16 bases between them. This CDR3 spans 15 amino acids. The CDR3 nucleotides read TGTGCCAGCAGTTCAGGACTCCCCGGGAACTACGAGCAGTACTTC. Translation gives CASSSGLPGNYEQYF.

This clonotype was recorded at least ten times. The V and J genes are TRBV15 and TRBJ2-7, with TRBD2 as a possible D gene (6 bases). Germline CDR1 LNHNV, CDR2 YYDKDF (reference sequence). V gave up 1 base and J gave up 6 bases, with 16 bases separating them. This CDR3 has 15 residues. DNA for the CDR3: TGTGCCACCAGCAGAGTGGGCCCGGGAGTCGTCGAGCAGTACTTC. Translated, it gives CATSRVGPGVVEQYF. The variable domain in full, with the rest retrieved from reference TRBV15 and TRBJ2-7, is DAMVIQNPRYQVTQFGKPVTLSCSQTLNHNVMYWYQQKSSQAPKLLFHYYDKDFNNEADTPDNFQSRRPNTSFCFLDIRSPGLGDTAMYLCATSRVGPGVVEQYFGPGTRLTVT.

This clonotype was seen many times. V gene TRBV5-1 combines with J gene TRBJ2-3; 9 bases align to TRBD2. Germline CDR1 is SGHRS and CDR2 is YFSETQ. The CDR3 runs to 15 residues. Trimming removed 7 bases from V and 4 bases from J; junction bases left unmatched: 10. In nucleotides, the CDR3 is TGCGCCAGCTGGGGGGTAGCGGGAGCAGCAGATACGCAGTATTTT. Amino acid sequence: CASWGVAGAADTQYF. Variable domain in full (rest from reference TRBV5-1 and TRBJ2-3): KAGVTQTPRYLIKTRGQQVTLSCSPISGHRSVSWYQQTPGQGLQFLFEYFSETQRNKGNFPGRFSGRQFSNSRSEMNVSTLELGDSALYLCASWGVAGAADTQYFGPGTRLTVL.

This clonotype was counted ten times or more. This chain uses TRBV12-3 or TRBV12-4 with TRBJ2-7, with D possibly being TRBD2 (5 bases). The germline V and J ends were trimmed by 4 bases and 5 bases, with 12 bases remaining between them. This CDR3 comprises 13 residues. CDR3 protein: CASSSSSENEQYF. CDR3 nucleotides: TGTGCCAGCAGTTCGAGTAGCGAGAACGAGCAGTACTTC.

This clonotype has a count of ten or more. A junction boundary mismatches the germline segment, possibly from a read error. The chain couples TRBV12-3 or TRBV12-4 to TRBJ2-4; the match to TRBD2 covers 9 bases. This CDR3 has 13 amino acids. The CDR3 loop reads CASRLAGALIQYF. In DNA, the CDR3 is TGTGCCAGCAGATTAGCGGGAGCCCTCATTCAGTACTTC.

This clonotype was counted at least ten times. The chain uses TRBV7-2 and TRBJ2-7; the D is unclear. V shed 5 bases and J shed 3 bases, with 11 bases lying between them. This CDR3 spans 13 amino acids. Germline V lookup: CDR1 SGHTA, CDR2 FQGNSA. Here the CDR3 reads CASSPRSGYEQYF. The CDR3 coding sequence is TGTGCCAGCAGCCCTCGATCGGGCTACGAGCAGTACTTC.

This clonotype was counted at least ten times. The chain is built from TRBV7-3 and TRBJ2-1; D remains ambiguous. V lost 6 bases to trimming and J lost 6 bases, with 9 bases between them. This CDR3 is built from 12 residues. The germline V gene encodes CDR1 SGHTA and CDR2 FQGTGA. This CDR3 reads CASSSPGNEQFF. The DNA of the CDR3 is TGTGCCAGCAGTTCCCCAGGCAATGAGCAGTTCTTC.

This clonotype was observed at least ten times. The chain has TRBV29-1 and TRBJ2-3; either TRBD1 or TRBD2 may fit D (5 bases each). The length of the CDR3 is 12 residues. V shed 7 bases and J shed 0 bases, with 8 bases lying between them. Looked up from germline, CDR1 is SQVTM and CDR2 is ANQGSEA. CDR3 sequence: CSAGTSTDTQYF. CDR3 nucleotide sequence: TGCAGCGCCGGGACCAGCACAGATACGCAGTATTTT.